This T cell receptor (beta chain) is drawn from a study of blood T cells in healthy people across ages. Study-level results: Estimates drawn from one million T cells were deemed to understate diversity.

Together with a sample-barcoded 5' primer, a J-beta primer mix was included in a second PCR lasting about 7 to 11 cycles. Every cDNA molecule carried a tag from a template-switch adaptor bearing 12 random nucleotides. Individual samples furnished no less than 3 million CDR3-containing paired-end reads apiece. Using its own MiXCR run on the 5' RACE reads, TCRdb lists one record per CDR3 protein. In the table there are 1.5 million to 2 million distinct CDR3 sequences, about 49% of which are singletons. The CDR3 contains 15 residues. The junction had 13 bases not matched to a gene; V was cut back by 6 bases and J by 10 bases. CDR1 SGHTA and CDR2 FQGNSA come from the germline V gene. This clonotype came up a few times. Its target is not known.

The sample taken for sequencing was blood. The TCR was taken from a woman aged 40-49 years in good health. J is TRBJ2-1 and V is TRBV7-2; 9 bases agree with TRBD2. CDR3: CASRRGGVAGEEQFF. The DNA of the CDR3 is TGTGCCAGCAGAAGGGGCGGGGTAGCGGGGGAGGAGCAGTTCTTC.